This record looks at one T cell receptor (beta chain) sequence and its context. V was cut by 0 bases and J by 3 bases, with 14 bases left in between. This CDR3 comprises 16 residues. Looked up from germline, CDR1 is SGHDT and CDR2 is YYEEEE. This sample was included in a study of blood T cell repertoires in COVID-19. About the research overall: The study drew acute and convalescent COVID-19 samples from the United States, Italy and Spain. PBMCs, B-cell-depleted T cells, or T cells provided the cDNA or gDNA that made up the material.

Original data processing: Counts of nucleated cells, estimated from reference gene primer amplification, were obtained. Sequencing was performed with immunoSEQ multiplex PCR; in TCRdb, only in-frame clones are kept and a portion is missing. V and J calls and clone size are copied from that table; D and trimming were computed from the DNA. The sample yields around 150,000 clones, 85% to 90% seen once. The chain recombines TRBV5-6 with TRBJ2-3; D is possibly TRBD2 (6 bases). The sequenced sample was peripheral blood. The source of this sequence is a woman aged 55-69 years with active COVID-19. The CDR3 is CASSLGTGLGTDTQYF. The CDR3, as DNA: TGTGCCAGCAGCTTGGGAACGGGACTGGGGACAGATACGCAGTATTTT.